The rows below give T cell receptor beta chains drawn from one sample of a study of blood T cell repertoires in COVID-19. Repertoires were generated with immunoSEQ multiplex PCR, while TCRdb's copy carries only in-frame clones and drops some. This sample carries about 99,000 clones, 75% to 85% of them seen once, and the ten largest clones take 4.8%. Sequencing was carried out using peripheral blood. These receptors were obtained from a man in his sixties with acute or convalescent COVID-19. The CDR3 runs from the conserved cysteine through the conserved F or W. D genes are given only for firm matches. Not all rows give a size; the values are once, few, many and, for expanded clones, a class.

d_gene	v_gene	len	j_gene	abundance	CDR3nt	CDR3aa
-	TRBV18	18	TRBJ2-2	-	TGTGCCAGCTCACCCCAAGAGGTTGGGCAGGGCGGCACCGGGGAGCTGTTTTTT	CASSPQEVGQGGTGELFF
-	TRBV3-1/TRBV3-2	14	TRBJ1-1	-	TGTGCCAGCAGCCAGAGAGACAAGAACACTGAAGCTTTCTTT	CASSQRDKNTEAFF
-	TRBV3-1/TRBV3-2	13	TRBJ2-3	-	TGTGCCAGCAGCCAAAATCGAGCAGATACGCAGTATTTT	CASSQNRADTQYF
TRBD1	TRBV7-9	16	TRBJ1-1	-	TGTGCCAGCAGCTTAGGGACAGGTGGCATGAACACTGAAGCTTTCTTT	CASSLGTGGMNTEAFF
-	TRBV6-2/TRBV6-3	15	TRBJ2-1	-	TGTGCCAGCAGTTACGGCAGGGGGGAGCTTCGGGAGCAGTTCTTC	CASSYGRGELREQFF
TRBD1	TRBV29-1	14	TRBJ1-5	-	TGCAGCGTAACGACAGGGGGAGGTGGTCAGCCCCAGCATTTT	CSVTTGGGGQPQHF
-	TRBV30	14	TRBJ2-3	-	TGTGCCTCCGACGAGGGAGGAGGCACAGATACGCAGTATTTT	CASDEGGGTDTQYF
TRBD1	TRBV28	16	TRBJ1-1	-	TGTGCCAGCAGTCCCACAGGGGGCAGGGGAAACACTGAAGCTTTCTTT	CASSPTGGRGNTEAFF
-	TRBV19	14	TRBJ2-4	-	TGTGCCAGTACAGCGGAGGCGGGCAAAAACATTCAGTACTTC	CASTAEAGKNIQYF
TRBD1	TRBV7-9	14	TRBJ2-7	once	TGTGCCAGCAGCTTAGTAGGGGGCAGCTACGAGCAGTACTTC	CASSLVGGSYEQYF
TRBD1	TRBV29-1	12	TRBJ1-2	-	TGCAGCGTCGGACAGGGCTCCTGGGGCTACACCTTC	CSVGQGSWGYTF
-	TRBV2	12	TRBJ2-7	-	TGTGCCAGCACCCCGGAGTCGTACGAGCAGTACTTC	CASTPESYEQYF
TRBD2	TRBV7-9	15	TRBJ2-7	few	TGTGCCAGCAGCTTAGAGCGGGGGCCTGCCTACGAGCAGTACTTC	CASSLERGPAYEQYF
-	TRBV3-1/TRBV3-2	16	TRBJ1-5	-	TGTGCCAGCAGCCAAGCGGGGGGGCATAGCAATCAGCCCCAGCATTTT	CASSQAGGHSNQPQHF
TRBD1	TRBV9	15	TRBJ1-5	-	TGTGCCAGCAGCGTAGAAGGGGGCAACAATCAGCCCCAGCATTTT	CASSVEGGNNQPQHF
TRBD1	TRBV6-2/TRBV6-3	15	TRBJ1-3	-	TGTGCCAGCAGTTACCCGGACAGGGTTGGAAACACCATATATTTT	CASSYPDRVGNTIYF
-	TRBV6-2/TRBV6-3	13	TRBJ1-5	-	TGTGCCAGCAGTTCTCAACAGAATCAGCCCCAGCATTTT	CASSSQQNQPQHF
TRBD1	TRBV11-3	15	TRBJ1-2	once	TGTGCCAGCAGCCCCGGGACAGGAGATTTCTATGGCTACACCTTC	CASSPGTGDFYGYTF
TRBD1	TRBV3-1/TRBV3-2	16	TRBJ1-1	once	TGTGCCAGCAGCCTAAGATCGGGGACAGTGAACACTGAAGCTTTCTTT	CASSLRSGTVNTEAFF
TRBD1	TRBV6-5	14	TRBJ2-1	-	TGTGCCAGCACTCCGGGACAGAGCGTCAATGAGCAGTTCTTC	CASTPGQSVNEQFF
-	TRBV12-5	13	TRBJ2-3	-	TGTGCTAGTGGTTTATCAGGGTCAGATACGCAGTATTTT	CASGLSGSDTQYF
TRBD1	TRBV7-2	14	TRBJ2-6	-	TGTGCCAGCAGCCCGACAGGGCCCGCCAACGTCCTGACTTTC	CASSPTGPANVLTF
TRBD1	TRBV6-5	13	TRBJ1-2	few	TGTGCCAGCAGGATGGACAGGAACTATGGCTACACCTTC	CASRMDRNYGYTF
TRBD2	TRBV6-4	15	TRBJ2-7	-	TGTGCCAGCAGTGACTCGGGACTAGGGTCCTACGAGCAGTACTTC	CASSDSGLGSYEQYF
TRBD2	TRBV7-3	16	TRBJ2-5	once	TGTGCCAGCAGCTTAAACAGGACTAGCGGGGAGGAGACCCAGTACTTC	CASSLNRTSGEETQYF
TRBD2	TRBV9	16	TRBJ2-7	-	TGTGCCAGCAGCGTGTCTGGGGCGGGAGGCTTATACGAGCAGTACTTC	CASSVSGAGGLYEQYF
TRBD2	TRBV9	17	TRBJ2-2	-	TGTGCCAGCAGCGTAGGACCGGGACTAGCGGTAACCGGGGAGCTGTTTTTT	CASSVGPGLAVTGELFF
-	TRBV19	17	TRBJ2-6	-	TGTGCCAGTAGTATGGCAGGGGAGTACTCTGGGGCCAACGTCCTGACTTTC	CASSMAGEYSGANVLTF
TRBD1	TRBV7-2	15	TRBJ1-2	-	TGTGCCAGCAGCTCGACAGGGCTTTTTAACTATGGCTACACCTTC	CASSSTGLFNYGYTF
TRBD1	TRBV5-4	15	TRBJ2-1	-	TGTGCCAGCAGCTGGTGGCAGGGGGCTAATCATGAGCAGTTCTTC	CASSWWQGANHEQFF
-	TRBV5-1	14	TRBJ1-1	-	TGCGCCAGCAGCTTGCGGGGTATGAACACTGAAGCTTTCTTT	CASSLRGMNTEAFF
-	TRBV3-1/TRBV3-2	16	TRBJ1-3	-	TGTGCCAGCAGCCAAGTCGGCAGGGTAACGATTAACACCATATATTTT	CASSQVGRVTINTIYF
-	TRBV29-1	13	TRBJ1-2	-	TGCAGCGTTGAGGGCACTGCCAGCATGGGCTACACCTTC	CSVEGTASMGYTF
-	TRBV7-9	14	TRBJ2-2	-	TGTGCCAGCAGCTTTTCTATGAACACCGGGGAGCTGTTTTTT	CASSFSMNTGELFF
-	TRBV19	15	TRBJ1-5	-	TGTGCCAGTAGTTTTCCACAGTATAGCAATCAGCCCCAGCATTTT	CASSFPQYSNQPQHF
-	TRBV7-9	14	TRBJ2-7	-	TGTGCCAGCAGCTTACAGGCAGAGACCTACGAGCAGTACTTC	CASSLQAETYEQYF
-	TRBV5-1	13	TRBJ2-5	-	TGCGCCAGCAGCTTACAGGGAGAGGAGACCCAGTACTTC	CASSLQGEETQYF
TRBD1	TRBV15	16	TRBJ2-7	-	TGTGCCACCAGCACAAGGGACAGCATAATCGGATACGAGCAGTACTTC	CATSTRDSIIGYEQYF
TRBD1	TRBV10-3	13	TRBJ1-5	once	TGTGCCACGACGGGACAGGACCATCAGCCCCAGCATTTT	CATTGQDHQPQHF
TRBD1	TRBV29-1	13	TRBJ2-7	-	TGCAGCGTTGAGCGGGACAGGGCTGACGAGCAGTACTTC	CSVERDRADEQYF
TRBD1	TRBV5-1	14	TRBJ2-1	-	TGCGCCAGCAGCGACGGGACAGGACGAAATGAGCAGTTCTTC	CASSDGTGRNEQFF
TRBD1	TRBV6-5	14	TRBJ1-1	-	TGTGCCAGCAGTTACGACAGGGGGGGGACTGAAGCTTTCTTT	CASSYDRGGTEAFF
-	TRBV12-3/TRBV12-4	12	TRBJ1-5	-	TGTGCCAGCAGTATGCAGTCTCAGCCCCAGCATTTT	CASSMQSQPQHF
-	TRBV7-3	13	TRBJ2-7	-	TGTGCCAGCAGCTCTCCTAGGCCCTACGAGCAGTACTTC	CASSSPRPYEQYF
TRBD2	TRBV25-1	15	TRBJ2-5	-	TGTGCCAGCACCTCCCCCCGGACTAGCGTAGAGACCCAGTACTTC	CASTSPRTSVETQYF
-	TRBV25-1	15	TRBJ2-2	-	TGTGCCAGCAGTTCCTGGGAGAGACCCACCGGGGAGCTGTTTTTT	CASSSWERPTGELFF
TRBD1	TRBV10-1	15	TRBJ2-1	-	TGCGCCAGCAGCACCGGGACAGGGAGCTACAATGAGCAGTTCTTC	CASSTGTGSYNEQFF
-	TRBV27	17	TRBJ1-1	-	TGTGCCAGCGCCAACAGACAACCTTCTATGAGGAACACTGAAGCTTTCTTT	CASANRQPSMRNTEAFF